This is a list of T cell receptor beta chains from one sample in a study of low-dose radiotherapy and immunotherapy resistance in tumors. In TCRdb, the reads were re-called with MiXCR into one record per CDR3 protein. Found here are under 90,000 distinct CDR3 sequences, about 18% of them singletons; the top ten hold less than 3.5%. Sequenced here: PBMCs, sampled before treatment. These receptors were taken from a male donor with prostate cancer. CDR3s include the opening cysteine and the closing phenylalanine or tryptophan. A D gene is named only where the DNA matches it firmly. Part of the rows lack a size; the others show once, few, many or a class for expanded clones.

CDR3 protein: CASSDARVSGSYDTEAFF; CDR3 DNA: TGTGCCAGCAGTGATGCGAGGGTCTCCGGGTCCTATGACACTGAAGCTTTCTTT; V gene: TRBV6-2/TRBV6-3; clone size: many; D gene: -; J gene: TRBJ1-1
CDR3 protein: CASSPESGFTEAFF; CDR3 DNA: TGTGCCAGCAGCCCGGAGTCAGGTTTCACTGAAGCTTTCTTT; V gene: TRBV3-1; clone size: -; D gene: -; J gene: TRBJ1-1
CDR3 protein: CASSPGGLVLEQYF; CDR3 DNA: TGTGCCAGCAGCCCGGGGGGCCTCGTACTCGAGCAGTACTTC; V gene: TRBV7-2; clone size: many; D gene: -; J gene: TRBJ2-7
CDR3 protein: CAGGEPGQWPDTQYF; CDR3 DNA: TGTGCCGGCGGTGAGCCGGGACAGTGGCCAGATACGCAGTATTTT; V gene: TRBV6-2/TRBV6-3; clone size: -; D gene: TRBD1; J gene: TRBJ2-3
CDR3 protein: CASSVFGIQETQYF; CDR3 DNA: TGTGCCAGCAGCGTATTTGGGATCCAAGAGACCCAGTACTTC; V gene: TRBV9; clone size: few; D gene: -; J gene: TRBJ2-5
CDR3 protein: CASSSTGTDYEQYF; CDR3 DNA: TGTGCCAGCAGTTCGACCGGGACAGACTACGAGCAGTACTTC; V gene: TRBV12-3/TRBV12-4; clone size: many; D gene: TRBD1; J gene: TRBJ2-7
CDR3 protein: CASSWGRRPGGAADTQYF; CDR3 DNA: TGCGCCAGCAGCTGGGGACGGCGACCCGGAGGGGCGGCAGATACGCAGTATTTT; V gene: TRBV5-1; clone size: many; D gene: -; J gene: TRBJ2-3
CDR3 protein: CASSQVIGNNSPLHF; CDR3 DNA: TGCGCCAGCAGCCAAGTAATTGGGAATAATTCACCCCTCCACTTT; V gene: TRBV4-1; clone size: many; D gene: -; J gene: TRBJ1-6
CDR3 protein: CASSQARRQFF; CDR3 DNA: TGTGCCAGCAGCCAAGCACGTAGGCAGTTCTTC; V gene: TRBV3-1; clone size: many; D gene: -; J gene: TRBJ2-1
CDR3 protein: CASSSGNEQFF; CDR3 DNA: TGTGCCAGCTCTTCGGGGAATGAGCAGTTCTTC; V gene: TRBV18; clone size: many; D gene: -; J gene: TRBJ2-1